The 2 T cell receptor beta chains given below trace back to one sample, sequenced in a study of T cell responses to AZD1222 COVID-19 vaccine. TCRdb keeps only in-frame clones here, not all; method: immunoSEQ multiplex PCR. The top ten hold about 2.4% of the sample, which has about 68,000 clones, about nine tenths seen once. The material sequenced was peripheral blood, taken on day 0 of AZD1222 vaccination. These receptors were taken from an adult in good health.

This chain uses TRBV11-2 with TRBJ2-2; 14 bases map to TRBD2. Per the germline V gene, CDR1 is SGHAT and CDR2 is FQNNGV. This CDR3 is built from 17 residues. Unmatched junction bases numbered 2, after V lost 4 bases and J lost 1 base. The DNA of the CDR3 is TGTGCCAGCAGCTGGGGACTAGCGGGGGAGAACACCGGGGAGCTGTTTTTT. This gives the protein CASSWGLAGENTGELFF. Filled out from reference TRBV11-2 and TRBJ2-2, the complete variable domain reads EAGVAQSPRYKIIEKRQSVAFWCNPISGHATLYWYQQILGQGPKLLIQFQNNGVVDDSQLPKDRFSAERLKGVDSTLKIQPAKLEDSAVYLCASSWGLAGENTGELFFGEGSRLTVL.

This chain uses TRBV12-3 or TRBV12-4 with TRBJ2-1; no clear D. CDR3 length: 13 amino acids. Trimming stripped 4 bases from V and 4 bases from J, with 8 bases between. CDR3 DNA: TGTGCCAGCAGTTCGGACGGATACAATGAGCAGTTCTTC. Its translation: CASSSDGYNEQFF.